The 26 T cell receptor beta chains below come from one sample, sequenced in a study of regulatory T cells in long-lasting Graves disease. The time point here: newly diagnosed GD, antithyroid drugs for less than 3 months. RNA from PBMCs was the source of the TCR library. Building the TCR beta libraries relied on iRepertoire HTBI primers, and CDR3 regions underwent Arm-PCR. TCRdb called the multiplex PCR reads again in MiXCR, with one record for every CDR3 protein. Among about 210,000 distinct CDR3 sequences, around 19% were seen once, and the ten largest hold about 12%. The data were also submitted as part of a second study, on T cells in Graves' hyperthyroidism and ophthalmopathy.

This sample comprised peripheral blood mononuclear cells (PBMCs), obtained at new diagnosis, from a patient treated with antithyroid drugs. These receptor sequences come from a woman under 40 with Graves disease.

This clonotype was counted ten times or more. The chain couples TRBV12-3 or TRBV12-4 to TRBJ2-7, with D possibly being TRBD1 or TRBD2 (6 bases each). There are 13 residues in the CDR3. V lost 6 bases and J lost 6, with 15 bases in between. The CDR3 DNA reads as TGTGCCAGCAGCCAGCTACAGGGAGGCGAGCAGTACTTC. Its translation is CASSQLQGGEQYF.

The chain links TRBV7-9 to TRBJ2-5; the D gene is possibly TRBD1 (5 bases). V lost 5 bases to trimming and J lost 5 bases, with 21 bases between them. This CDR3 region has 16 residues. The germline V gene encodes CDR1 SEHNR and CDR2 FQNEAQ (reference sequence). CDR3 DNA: TGTGCCAGCAGCGCGCGGCCCAGGGCGCCAGAGGAGACCCAGTACTTC. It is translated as CASSARPRAPEETQYF.

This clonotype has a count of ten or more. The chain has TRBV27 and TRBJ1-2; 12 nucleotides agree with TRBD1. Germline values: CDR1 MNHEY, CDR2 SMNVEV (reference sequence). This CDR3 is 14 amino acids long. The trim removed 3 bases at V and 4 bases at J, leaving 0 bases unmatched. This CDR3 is CASSLGQGAYGYTF. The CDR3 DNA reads TGTGCCAGCAGTTTGGGACAGGGGGCCTATGGCTACACCTTC.

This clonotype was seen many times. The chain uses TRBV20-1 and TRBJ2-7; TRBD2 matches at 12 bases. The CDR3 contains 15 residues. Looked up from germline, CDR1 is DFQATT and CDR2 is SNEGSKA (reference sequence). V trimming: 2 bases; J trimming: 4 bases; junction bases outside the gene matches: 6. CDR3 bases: TGCAGTGCTAGACCTGGACTAGCGGGACCATACGAGCAGTACTTC. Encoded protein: CSARPGLAGPYEQYF.

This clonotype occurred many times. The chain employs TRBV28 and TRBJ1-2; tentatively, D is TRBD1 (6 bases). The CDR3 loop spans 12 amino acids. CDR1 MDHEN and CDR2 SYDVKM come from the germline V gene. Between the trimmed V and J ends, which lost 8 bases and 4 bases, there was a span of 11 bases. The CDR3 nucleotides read TGTGCCAGCCGAGGACAGATCTATGGCTACACCTTC. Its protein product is CASRGQIYGYTF.

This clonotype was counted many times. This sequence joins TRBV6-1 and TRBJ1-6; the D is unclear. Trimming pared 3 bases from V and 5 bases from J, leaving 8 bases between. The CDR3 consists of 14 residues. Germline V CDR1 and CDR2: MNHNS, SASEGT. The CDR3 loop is CASSDRFNNSPLHF. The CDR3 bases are TGTGCCAGCAGTGACAGGTTCAATAATTCACCCCTCCACTTT.

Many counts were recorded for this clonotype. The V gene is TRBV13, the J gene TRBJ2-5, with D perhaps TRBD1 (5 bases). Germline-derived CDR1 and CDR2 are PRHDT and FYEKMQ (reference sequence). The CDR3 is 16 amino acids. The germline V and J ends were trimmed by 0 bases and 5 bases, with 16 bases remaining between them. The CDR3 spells CASSLGARAIGETQYF. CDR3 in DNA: TGTGCCAGCAGCTTAGGAGCCAGGGCCATTGGGGAGACCCAGTACTTC.

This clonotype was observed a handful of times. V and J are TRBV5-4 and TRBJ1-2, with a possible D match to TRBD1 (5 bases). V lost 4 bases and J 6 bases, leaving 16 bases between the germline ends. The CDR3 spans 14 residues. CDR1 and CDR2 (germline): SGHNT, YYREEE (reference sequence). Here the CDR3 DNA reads TGTGCCAGCAGCCCATTCTCGGAGGGACATGGCTACACCTTC. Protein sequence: CASSPFSEGHGYTF.

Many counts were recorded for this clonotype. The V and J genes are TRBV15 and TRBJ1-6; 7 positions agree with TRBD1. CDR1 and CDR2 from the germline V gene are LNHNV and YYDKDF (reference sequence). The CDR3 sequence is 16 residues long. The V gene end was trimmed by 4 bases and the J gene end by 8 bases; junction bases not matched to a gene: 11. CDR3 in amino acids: CATSTWTGPGDSPLHF. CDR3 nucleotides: TGTGCCACCAGCACCTGGACAGGTCCGGGGGATTCACCCCTCCACTTT.

CDR3 in amino acids: CASSSVFNSNQPQHF. The CDR3 region has the DNA TGTGCCAGCAGTTCCGTATTCAATAGCAATCAGCCCCAGCATTTT. The chain uses TRBV28 and TRBJ1-5; no clear D gene. The germline gives CDR1 MDHEN, CDR2 SYDVKM. The germline V and J ends were trimmed by 4 bases and 0 bases, with 10 bases remaining between them. CDR3 length: 15 residues.

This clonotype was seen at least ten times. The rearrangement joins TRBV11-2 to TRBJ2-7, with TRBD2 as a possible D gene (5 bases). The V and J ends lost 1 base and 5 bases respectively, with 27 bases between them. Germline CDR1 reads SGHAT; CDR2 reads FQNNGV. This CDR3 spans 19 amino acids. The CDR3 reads CASSLAPFTLAPELNEQYF. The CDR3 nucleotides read TGTGCCAGCAGCTTAGCTCCATTCACCTTAGCGCCGGAGCTCAACGAGCAGTACTTC.

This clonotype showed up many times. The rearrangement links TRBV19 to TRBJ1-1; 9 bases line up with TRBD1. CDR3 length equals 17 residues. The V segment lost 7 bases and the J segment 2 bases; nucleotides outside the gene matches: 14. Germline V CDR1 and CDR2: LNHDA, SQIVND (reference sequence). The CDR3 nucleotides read TGTGCCAGTACCCAACCGACAGGGGGGGGCGTTAACACTGAAGCTTTCTTT. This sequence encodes CASTQPTGGGVNTEAFF.

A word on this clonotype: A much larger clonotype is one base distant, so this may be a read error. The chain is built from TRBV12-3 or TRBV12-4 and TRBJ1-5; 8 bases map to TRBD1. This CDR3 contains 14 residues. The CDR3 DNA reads TGTGTCAGCAGGAGGGACAGGCGGGACCAGCCCCAGCATTTT. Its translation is CVSRRDRRDQPQHF.

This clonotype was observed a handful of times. The CDR3 bases are TGTGCCAGCAGCTTAGGACTAGCGGGGGGTAAAGAGACCCAGTACTTC. Protein: CASSLGLAGGKETQYF. The chain joins TRBV7-9 to TRBJ2-5, with 13 positions matching TRBD2. After removal of 1 base from V and 3 bases from J, the junction contained 2 bases not matched to a gene. CDR3 length: 16 residues. Germline V gives CDR1 SEHNR, CDR2 FQNEAQ (reference sequence).

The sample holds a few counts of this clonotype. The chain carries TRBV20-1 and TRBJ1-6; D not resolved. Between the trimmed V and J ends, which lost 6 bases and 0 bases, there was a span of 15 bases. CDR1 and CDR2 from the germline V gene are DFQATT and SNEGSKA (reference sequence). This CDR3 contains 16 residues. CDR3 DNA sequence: TGCAGTGCGCCCCCGAGGTCCAGCTCCTATAATTCACCCCTCCACTTT. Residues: CSAPPRSSSYNSPLHF.

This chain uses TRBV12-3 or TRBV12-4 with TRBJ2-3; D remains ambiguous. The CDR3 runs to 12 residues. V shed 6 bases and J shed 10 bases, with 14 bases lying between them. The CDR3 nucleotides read TGTGCCAGCAGCCGACCCGATGCTCCGCAGTATTTT. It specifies CASSRPDAPQYF.

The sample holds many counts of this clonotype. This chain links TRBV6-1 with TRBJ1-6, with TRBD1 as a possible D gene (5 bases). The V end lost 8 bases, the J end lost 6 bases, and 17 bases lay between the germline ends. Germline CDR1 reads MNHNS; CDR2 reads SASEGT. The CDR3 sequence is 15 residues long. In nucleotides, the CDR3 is TGTGCCAGCGCCACCACTCAGGGACGTAATTCACCCCTCCACTTT. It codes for CASATTQGRNSPLHF.

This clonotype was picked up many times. CDR3 sequence reads: CASSFSGYGYTF. CDR3 in DNA: TGTGCCAGCAGTTTTTCGGGGTATGGCTACACCTTC. The J gene is TRBJ1-2, the V gene TRBV28; D is unresolved. V gave up 3 bases and J gave up 5 bases, with 7 bases separating them. The CDR3 sequence is 12 residues long. Germline V gene sequence: CDR1 MDHEN, CDR2 SYDVKM.

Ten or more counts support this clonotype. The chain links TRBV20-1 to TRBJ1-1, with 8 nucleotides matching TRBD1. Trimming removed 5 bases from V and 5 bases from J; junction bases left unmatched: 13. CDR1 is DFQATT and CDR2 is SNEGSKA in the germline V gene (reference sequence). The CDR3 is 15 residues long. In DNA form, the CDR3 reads TGCAGTGCTTTCCCATCCAGGGGGCGCAGAACTGAAGCTTTCTTT. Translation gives CSAFPSRGRRTEAFF.

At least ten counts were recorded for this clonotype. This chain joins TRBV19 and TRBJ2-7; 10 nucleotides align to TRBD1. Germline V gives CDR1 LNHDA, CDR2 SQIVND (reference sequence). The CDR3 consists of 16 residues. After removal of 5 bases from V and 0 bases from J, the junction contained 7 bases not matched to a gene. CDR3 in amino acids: CASSSRDRGTSYEQYF. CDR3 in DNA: TGTGCCAGTAGTTCCAGGGACAGGGGAACCTCCTACGAGCAGTACTTC.

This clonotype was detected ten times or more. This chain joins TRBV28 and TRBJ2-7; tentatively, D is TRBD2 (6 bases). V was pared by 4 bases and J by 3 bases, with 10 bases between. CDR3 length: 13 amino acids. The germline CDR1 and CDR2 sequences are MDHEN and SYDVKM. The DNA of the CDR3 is TGTGCCAGCAGTTCGGGGCGGGACTACGAGCAGTACTTC. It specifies CASSSGRDYEQYF.

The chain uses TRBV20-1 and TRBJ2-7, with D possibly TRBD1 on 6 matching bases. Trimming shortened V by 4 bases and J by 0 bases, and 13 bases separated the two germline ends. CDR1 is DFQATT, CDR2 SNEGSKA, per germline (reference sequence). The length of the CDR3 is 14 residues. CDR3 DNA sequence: TGCAGTGCTACCGGGACACGGTCCTCCTACGAGCAGTACTTC. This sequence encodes CSATGTRSSYEQYF.

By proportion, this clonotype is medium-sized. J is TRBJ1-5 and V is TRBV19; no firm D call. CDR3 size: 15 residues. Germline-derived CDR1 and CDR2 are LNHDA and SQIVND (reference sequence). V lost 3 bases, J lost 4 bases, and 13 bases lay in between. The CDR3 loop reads CASSILKLANQPQHF. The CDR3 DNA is TGTGCCAGTAGTATTCTCAAATTGGCTAATCAGCCCCAGCATTTT.

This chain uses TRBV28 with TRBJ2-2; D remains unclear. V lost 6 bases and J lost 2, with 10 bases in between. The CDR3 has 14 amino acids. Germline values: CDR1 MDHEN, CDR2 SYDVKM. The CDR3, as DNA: TGTGCCAGCAGAGGAACAGTAAACACCGGGGAGCTGTTTTTT. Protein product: CASRGTVNTGELFF. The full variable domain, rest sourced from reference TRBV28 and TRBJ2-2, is DVKVTQSSRYLVKRTGEKVFLECVQDMDHENMFWYRQDPGLGLRLIYFSYDVKMKEKGDIPEGYSVSREKKERFSLILESASTNQTSMYLCASRGTVNTGELFFGEGSRLTVL.

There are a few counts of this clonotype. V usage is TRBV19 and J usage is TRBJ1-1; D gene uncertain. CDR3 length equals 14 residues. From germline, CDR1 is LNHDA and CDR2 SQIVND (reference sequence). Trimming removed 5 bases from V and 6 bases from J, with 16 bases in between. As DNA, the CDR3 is TGTGCCAGTAGTGGAAGGAACGTACGGGCTGAAGCTTTCTTT. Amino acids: CASSGRNVRAEAFF.

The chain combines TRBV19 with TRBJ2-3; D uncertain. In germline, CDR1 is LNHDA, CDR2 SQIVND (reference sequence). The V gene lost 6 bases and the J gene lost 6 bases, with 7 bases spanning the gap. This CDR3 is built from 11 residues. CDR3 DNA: TGTGCCAGTAGAATGGGGGATACGCAGTATTTT. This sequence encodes CASRMGDTQYF.